The T cell receptor beta chain under discussion was sequenced for a study of PD-L1 blockade in urothelial cancer. TCRdb keeps only in-frame clones here, not all; method: immunoSEQ multiplex PCR. The sample lists about 51,000 clones, around 83% occurring once. The time point denotes: pretreatment peripheral blood. CDR3 length equals 14 residues. Trimming cost V 0 bases and J 1 base, with 8 bases left between them. Germline CDR1 reads SGHRS; CDR2 reads YFSETQ. This receptor was obtained from a man aged 60 to 69 with urothelial cancer. The gene calls are TRBV5-1 and TRBJ2-7; D might be TRBD1 (5 bases). The source material was PBMCs, sampled around atezolizumab (anti-PD-L1) treatment. The CDR3 loop is CASSLGQLSYEQYF. Written as DNA, the CDR3 is TGCGCCAGCAGCTTGGGACAGCTGTCCTACGAGCAGTACTTC.